These 16 T cell receptor beta chains were all obtained from the same sample, sequenced in a study of vaccination effects on CD4 cells after COVID-19. Prior to sequencing, the ViraFEST assay stimulated PBMC with viral peptide pools, which expanded the antigen-specific CD4+ T cells. When around 10 days of culture had elapsed, CD4+ T cells were isolated. Participants got two doses of BNT162b2 or mRNA-1273 vaccine. Sequenced by immunoSEQ multiplex PCR; TCRdb stores in-frame clones only, minus some. The sample carries 20,000 to 25,000 clones, around 69% recorded once. These receptors are not linked to any known antigen. This specimen consisted of CD4+ T cells from PBMCs cultured with HCoV-229E spike peptides, obtained after COVID-19 vaccination. The receptors here all came from a human donor who received a COVID-19 vaccine.

The chain combines TRBV5-4 with TRBJ2-2; the match to TRBD2 covers 11 bases. Germline V CDR1 and CDR2: SGHNT, YYREEE (reference sequence). V was pared by 2 bases and J by 7 bases, with 13 bases of the junction left unmatched. This CDR3 has 18 residues. The CDR3 spells CASSLGPSGRRANGELFF. In nucleotides, the CDR3 is TGTGCCAGCAGCTTAGGTCCTAGCGGGAGGAGGGCGAACGGGGAGCTGTTTTTT.

A single count supports this clone. The CDR3 region has the DNA TGCGCCAGCAGCCCCGACGGGACCGTCAGCACAGATACGCAGTATTTT. Its translation: CASSPDGTVSTDTQYF. The V and J genes are TRBV5-1 and TRBJ2-3, with D perhaps given as TRBD1 or TRBD2 (5 bases each). Germline lookup yields CDR1 SGHRS and CDR2 YFSETQ. V lost 4 bases and J 0 bases, leaving 15 bases between the germline ends. The CDR3 consists of 16 residues.

The chain recombines TRBV19 with TRBJ2-7, with D possibly being TRBD2 (6 bases). The V end was cut by 6 bases, the J end by 0 bases, with 15 bases between. The germline gives CDR1 LNHDA, CDR2 SQIVND (reference sequence). The CDR3 has 15 amino acids. Here the CDR3 reads CASSSAGGNSYEQYF. DNA of the CDR3: TGTGCCAGTAGCAGCGCCGGGGGAAACTCCTACGAGCAGTACTTC.

The chain uses TRBV29-1 and TRBJ1-1, with 7 bases that match TRBD1. The CDR3 has 12 residues. Germline V gene sequence: CDR1 SQVTM, CDR2 ANQGSEA. J lost 5 bases, V lost 6 bases, and 6 bases had no gene match. CDR3: CSVYRGGTEAFF. CDR3 nucleotides: TGCAGCGTATACAGGGGAGGAACTGAAGCTTTCTTT. The whole variable domain, remainder taken from reference TRBV29-1 and TRBJ1-1, is SAVISQKPSRDICQRGTSLTIQCQVDSQVTMMFWYRQQPGQSLTLIATANQGSEATYESGFVIDKFPISRPNLTFSTLTVSNMSPEDSSIYLCSVYRGGTEAFFGQGTRLTVV.

Only a few counts were recorded for this clone. J is TRBJ1-2 and V is TRBV18; possibly TRBD1 for D (5 bases). Germline CDR1 reads KGHSH; CDR2 reads LQKENI. The CDR3 contains 12 residues. V lost 6 bases, J lost 10 bases, and 15 bases lay in between. As DNA, the CDR3 is TGTGCCAGCTCCGACAGCCCGTCCCTCTACACCTTC. Translated: CASSDSPSLYTF.

The chain carries TRBV19 and TRBJ2-2; D gene uncertain. The CDR3 extends over 15 amino acids. V was cut by 1 base and J by 5 bases, with 11 bases left in between. Germline V gives CDR1 LNHDA, CDR2 SQIVND (reference sequence). The DNA of the CDR3 is TGTGCCAGTAGTATAGTGAGCCCTGGGACCGGGGAGCTGTTTTTT. This encodes CASSIVSPGTGELFF.

The chain joins TRBV5-5 to TRBJ1-1; no firm D call. Germline CDR1 and CDR2: SGHKS and YYEKEE (reference sequence). With 4 bases removed from V and 0 bases from J, the gap between germline ends came to 10 bases. This CDR3 region has 14 residues. This CDR3 is CASSRKDVNTEAFF. CDR3 DNA: TGTGCCAGCAGCCGTAAAGATGTGAACACTGAAGCTTTCTTT.

The sample holds a few counts of this clone. The rearrangement joins TRBV4-1 to TRBJ1-2; D call uncertain. The CDR3 covers 13 residues. V was trimmed by 2 bases and J by 10 bases, leaving 14 bases between them. Per the germline V gene, CDR1 is MGHRA and CDR2 is YSYEKL. CDR3 sequence (DNA): TGCGCCAGCAGCCAACCGATCGCCCAGGCCTACACCTTC. Amino acid sequence: CASSQPIAQAYTF.

In its sample, this clone ranks as medium-sized. The chain recombines TRBV12-5 with TRBJ1-2, with TRBD1 matching 8 bases. V was pared by 5 bases and J by 8 bases, with 7 bases of the junction left unmatched. The CDR3 spans 13 residues. Germline assignment: CDR1 LGHNT and CDR2 FRNRAP. The CDR3 reads CASGHGQGEGYTF. In DNA, the CDR3 is TGTGCTAGTGGTCACGGACAGGGAGAGGGCTACACCTTC. Complete variable domain (other parts from reference TRBV12-5 and TRBJ1-2): DARVTQTPRHKVTEMGQEVTMRCQPILGHNTVFWYRQTMMQGLELLAYFRNRAPLDDSGMPKDRFSAEMPDATLATLKIQPSEPRDSAVYFCASGHGQGEGYTFGSGTRLTVV.

This sequence joins TRBV18 and TRBJ2-2, with D perhaps matching TRBD1 (5 bases). This CDR3 comprises 14 residues. CDR1 and CDR2 from the germline V gene are KGHSH and LQKENI. Trimming left V 0 bases short and J 5 bases short, with 7 bases between. The CDR3 reads CASSPPGDTGELFF. In DNA, the CDR3 is TGTGCCAGCTCACCACCAGGGGATACCGGGGAGCTGTTTTTT.

As for this clone: At one boundary the junction diverges from the germline segment, which might be a read error. The J gene is TRBJ1-2, the V gene TRBV6-1; 11 bases align to TRBD1. Germline CDR1 is MNHNS and CDR2 is SASEGT. This CDR3 is built from 16 residues. CDR3 sequence reads: CASREVSGTGGYGYTF. In DNA form, the CDR3 reads TGTGCCAGCAGGGAAGTATCCGGGACAGGGGGGTATGGCTACACCTTC.

The V call is TRBV3-1 (or the pseudogene TRBV3-2), the J call TRBJ2-5; possible D gene TRBD1, 6 bases. Germline CDR1 is LGHDT and CDR2 is YNNKEL (reference sequence). V was trimmed by 3 bases and J by 1 base, leaving 12 bases between them. The CDR3 loop spans 15 amino acids. As DNA, the CDR3 is TGTGCCAGCAGCCACCTCCGGGACACCCAAGAGACCCAGTACTTC. Translating gives CASSHLRDTQETQYF.

V and J are TRBV15 and TRBJ1-5; D not resolved. CDR3 length: 12 residues. The germline V and J ends were trimmed by 3 bases and 6 bases, with 6 bases remaining between them. The V gene's germline CDR1 is LNHNV and CDR2 YYDKDF (reference sequence). CDR3 coding DNA: TGTGCCACCAGCAGGGACGTTCAGCCCCAGCATTTT. Translating it yields CATSRDVQPQHF. Full variable domain (remainder filled in from reference TRBV15 and TRBJ1-5): DAMVIQNPRYQVTQFGKPVTLSCSQTLNHNVMYWYQQKSSQAPKLLFHYYDKDFNNEADTPDNFQSRRPNTSFCFLDIRSPGLGDTAMYLCATSRDVQPQHFGDGTRLSIL.

The chain's CDR3 is CASSLAGVNQPQHF. CDR3 bases: TGTGCCAGCAGCTTGGCAGGGGTAAATCAGCCCCAGCATTTT. The gene calls are TRBV5-4 and TRBJ1-5, with D possibly matching TRBD1 (6 bases). Germline V lookup: CDR1 SGHNT, CDR2 YYREEE (reference sequence). V was shortened by 0 bases and J by 4 bases, with 8 bases between the two germline ends. This CDR3 has 14 residues.

This rearrangement joins TRBV2 to TRBJ1-2; 8 positions agree with TRBD1. Germline values: CDR1 SNHLY, CDR2 FYNNEI. This CDR3 is built from 15 residues. Trimming cost V 7 bases and J 8 bases; bases outside gene matches: 15. The CDR3: CASNIFDRGRGGYTF. As DNA, the CDR3 is TGTGCCAGCAACATATTCGACAGGGGACGGGGAGGCTACACCTTC.

This clone was seen only a few times. As DNA, the CDR3 is TGTGCCACTAGACAGGCCAATTCACCCCTCCACTTT. Its translation: CATRQANSPLHF. The chain employs TRBV19 and TRBJ1-6; possibly TRBD1 for D (6 bases). CDR1 and CDR2 from the germline V gene are LNHDA and SQIVND (reference sequence). The ends were cut back, 10 bases at V and 7 bases at J, with 11 bases in the middle. The CDR3 spans 12 residues.